This TCR beta chain was recovered during a study of blood T cells in healthy people across ages. General study results and limits: PBMCs that were unsorted prevented a conclusive naive versus antigen-experienced comparison.

Extractions gave at least 6 micrograms of total RNA per sample. Alongside a J-beta primer mix, a sample-barcoded 5' primer served in a second PCR lasting about 7 to 11 cycles. At least 2.5 million CDR3-containing paired-end reads were obtained per sample. TCRdb re-derived calls from the 5' RACE reads in MiXCR, one entry per CDR3 protein. The sample gives fewer than 900,000 distinct CDR3 sequences, 35% to 45% of which show up once; 20% to 25% is in the top ten. The table lists this clonotype with a few counts. Its antigen is as yet unknown. Germline CDR1 and CDR2: SGDLS and YYNGEE. The length of the CDR3 is 14 residues. V was shortened by 4 bases and J by 2 bases, with 13 bases between the two germline ends.

Sequencing was performed on blood. This receptor was identified in a woman in her sixties in good health. The V and J genes are TRBV9 and TRBJ2-7; maybe TRBD2 (6 bases). CDR3 bases: TGTGCCAGCAGCCTCCGACTAGGAACCTACGAGCAGTACTTC. Translation: CASSLRLGTYEQYF.